These 27 T cell receptor beta chains originate from one sample sequenced in a study of blood T cell repertoires in COVID-19. Sequenced by immunoSEQ multiplex PCR; TCRdb stores in-frame clones only, minus some. The sample holds 30,000 to 40,000 clones, more than 80% seen once. Sequences were obtained from peripheral blood. Every receptor here comes from a man in his sixties with active or convalescent COVID-19.

A single count supports this clone. The chain couples TRBV5-1 to TRBJ2-2; 8 bases are a match to TRBD1. CDR3 size: 14 residues. Germline assignment: CDR1 SGHRS and CDR2 YFSETQ. With 6 bases clipped from V and 6 bases from J, the junction kept 7 bases outside the gene matches. CDR3 DNA: TGCGCCAGCACAGACAGGGGAGGCCCCGGGGAGCTGTTTTTT. Amino acid sequence: CASTDRGGPGELFF.

This chain links TRBV13 with TRBJ1-2, with TRBD1 identical over 8 bases. The CDR3 totals 12 residues. Losses at the gene ends were 4 bases for V and 13 bases for J; bases not matched to a gene: 8. Germline CDR1 is PRHDT and CDR2 is FYEKMQ (reference sequence). The CDR3 sequence: CASSSDREEGTF. DNA of the CDR3: TGTGCCAGCAGCTCGGACAGGGAGGAGGGCACCTTC.

This clone was seen a few times. V is TRBV19 and J is TRBJ2-3; the D gene is possibly TRBD2 (6 bases). The CDR3 runs 14 residues. Per the germline V gene, CDR1 is LNHDA and CDR2 is SQIVND (reference sequence). Trimming took 6 bases from V and 2 from J, leaving 12 bases between them. CDR3 sequence reads: CASRPRDFTDTQYF. The DNA for the CDR3 is TGTGCCAGTAGACCTAGGGACTTCACAGATACGCAGTATTTT.

In DNA, the CDR3 is TGTGCCAGCAGCTTATTCAGGGACACTGAAGCTTTCTTT. Amino acids: CASSLFRDTEAFF. The chain employs TRBV11-3 and TRBJ1-1; D might be TRBD1 (5 bases). CDR3 length: 13 amino acids. CDR1 is SGHNT, CDR2 YENEEA, per germline. With 2 bases removed from V and 3 bases from J, the gap between germline ends came to 7 bases.

CDR3 bases: TGTGCCACCAACGCCCCGGGACAGGGTAAGAATGAGCAGTTCTTC. Its protein is CATNAPGQGKNEQFF. V gene TRBV24-1 combines with J gene TRBJ2-1; 9 bases line up with TRBD1. Germline assignment: CDR1 KGHDR and CDR2 SFDVKD. Trimming at V came to 8 bases and at J to 7 bases, leaving 11 bases not matched to a gene. The CDR3 covers 15 residues.

This rearrangement joins TRBV5-1 to TRBJ2-1, with 11 nucleotides matching TRBD1. CDR3 size: 15 residues. Trimming took 4 bases from V and 3 from J; bases not matched to a gene: 3. Germline V CDR1 and CDR2: SGHRS, YFSETQ. The CDR3 loop is CASSRGTGGYNEQFF. The CDR3 DNA is TGCGCCAGCAGCCGCGGGACAGGGGGCTACAATGAGCAGTTCTTC.

The chain has TRBV18 and TRBJ2-4; 12 bases are a match to TRBD1. Germline assignment: CDR1 KGHSH and CDR2 LQKENI. Trimming cost V 6 bases and J 8 bases; bases outside gene matches: 5. The CDR3 is made up of 14 amino acids. This CDR3 is CASSAGQGADIQYF. In DNA, the CDR3 is TGTGCCAGCTCGGCGGGACAGGGGGCGGACATTCAGTACTTC. The full variable domain, its missing parts supplied by reference TRBV18 and TRBJ2-4, is NAGVMQNPRHLVRRRGQEARLRCSPMKGHSHVYWYRQLPEEGLKFMVYLQKENIIDESGMPKERFSAEFPKEGPSILRIQQVVRGDSAAYFCASSAGQGADIQYFGAGTRLSVL.

In this sample, this clone turned up a few times. The V gene is TRBV6-1, the J gene TRBJ1-2; no definite D call. The CDR3 is 13 amino acids. Germline V lookup: CDR1 MNHNS, CDR2 SASEGT. Trimming shortened V by 2 bases and J by 7 bases, and 11 bases separated the two germline ends. As DNA, the CDR3 is TGTGCCAGCAGTGAATGGGAGAGTGGTGGCTACACCTTC. Its protein product is CASSEWESGGYTF.

The rearrangement links TRBV25-1 to TRBJ1-1; D may be TRBD1 (5 bases). The CDR3 runs 16 residues. Trimming removed 2 bases from V and 5 bases from J, with 18 bases in between. Germline CDR1 MGHDK, CDR2 SYGVNS. The CDR3 protein is CASSEPGLGGKTEAFF. In nucleotides, the CDR3 is TGTGCCAGCAGTGAACCCGGGCTCGGGGGGAAAACTGAAGCTTTCTTT.

The chain carries TRBV14 and TRBJ2-7, with 7 positions matching TRBD2. The V gene end was trimmed by 1 base and the J gene end by 2 bases; junction bases not matched to a gene: 5. The CDR3 sequence is 15 residues long. CDR1 and CDR2 (germline): SGHDN, FVKESK. CDR3 region: CASSQGTSGAYEQYV. In nucleotides, the CDR3 is TGTGCCAGCAGCCAAGGGACTAGTGGCGCCTACGAGCAGTACGTC.

J is TRBJ2-5 and V is TRBV12-3 or TRBV12-4; TRBD1 is a possible D gene (5 bases). V was trimmed by 8 bases and J by 2 bases, leaving 9 bases between them. The CDR3 is made up of 12 amino acids. The CDR3 region is CASLGVQETQYF. The CDR3 DNA reads as TGTGCCAGCCTAGGGGTACAAGAGACCCAGTACTTC.

A single count supports this clone. J is TRBJ1-2 and V is TRBV9; a possible D gene is TRBD1 (6 bases). V lost 3 bases and J lost 11, with 17 bases in between. Germline CDR1 and CDR2: SGDLS and YYNGEE. CDR3 size: 13 residues. DNA for the CDR3: TGTGCCAGCAGCGATGGACAGAGGACCCATTACACCTTC. It codes for CASSDGQRTHYTF.

The CDR3: CASSVVAPGEQFF. The DNA for the CDR3 is TGTGCCAGCAGCGTAGTAGCCCCCGGGGAGCAGTTCTTC. The V and J genes are TRBV9 and TRBJ2-1; D is uncertain. The length of the CDR3 is 13 residues. V shed 0 bases and J shed 10 bases, with 11 bases lying between them. Germline V gene data show CDR1 as SGDLS and CDR2 as YYNGEE.

This clone was seen ten or more times. J is TRBJ2-3 and V is TRBV9; D not resolved. Trimming removed 0 bases at V and 4 bases at J, with 9 bases between. Germline V gene sequence: CDR1 SGDLS, CDR2 YYNGEE. CDR3 length equals 14 residues. The CDR3 reads CASSVDSTPDTQYF. The DNA for the CDR3 is TGTGCCAGCAGCGTAGATAGTACCCCAGATACGCAGTATTTT.

The chain joins TRBV2 to TRBJ1-1; TRBD1 might be the D (6 bases). Trimming pared 10 bases from V and 5 bases from J, leaving 23 bases between. The V gene's germline CDR1 is SNHLY and CDR2 FYNNEI. This CDR3 has 15 residues. For the CDR3, the DNA is TGTGCCACTGGGGGAACGAGAGGGCAGGGGACTGAAGCTTTCTTT. Protein product: CATGGTRGQGTEAFF.

The chain recombines TRBV6-6 with TRBJ1-2; the D is unclear. Trimming stripped 1 base from V and 8 bases from J, with 11 bases between. CDR3 size: 13 residues. Germline CDR1 MNHNY, CDR2 SVGAGI (reference sequence). The CDR3 nucleotides are TGTGCCAGCAGTTACTTCAGCGGGGAGGGCTACACCTTC. This gives the protein CASSYFSGEGYTF.

The CDR3, as DNA: TGTGCCAGCAGCCTGGGACTACTAAGGTCAGATACGCAGTATTTT. This encodes CASSLGLLRSDTQYF. This chain uses TRBV5-6 with TRBJ2-3; the match to TRBD2 covers 7 bases. V gave up 4 bases and J gave up 4 bases; unmatched junction bases: 9. The CDR3 is 15 amino acids. Germline values: CDR1 SGHDT, CDR2 YYEEEE.

The chain has TRBV11-3 and TRBJ2-6, with TRBD1 identical over 9 bases. The CDR3 runs to 18 residues. J gave up 1 base and V 2 bases, and 6 bases lay outside the gene matches. Germline CDR1 and CDR2: SGHNT and YENEEA. CDR3 DNA sequence: TGTGCCAGCAGCTTAAGTGTGGGACAGGGTTCTGGGGCCAACGTCCTGACTTTC. Translated: CASSLSVGQGSGANVLTF.

A note on this clone: Other DNA sequences from this sample encode an identical CDR3 as well. V gene TRBV10-3 combines with J gene TRBJ1-5; 9 bases line up with TRBD1. The V segment lost 4 bases and the J segment 2 bases; nucleotides outside the gene matches: 0. The CDR3 has 14 residues. CDR1 and CDR2 (germline): ENHRY, SYGVKD. CDR3 nucleotide sequence: TGTGCCATCAGTGGACAGGGGGGCAATCAGCCCCAGCATTTT. This encodes CAISGQGGNQPQHF.

CDR3 in amino acids: CASSIGTPVATNEKLFF. CDR3 DNA: TGTGCCAGTAGTATCGGGACACCGGTTGCAACTAATGAAAAACTGTTTTTT. The chain employs TRBV19 and TRBJ1-4; possible D gene TRBD1, 6 bases. CDR1 and CDR2 from the germline V gene are LNHDA and SQIVND (reference sequence). The CDR3 sequence is 17 residues long. Trimming shortened V by 3 bases and J by 0 bases, and 14 bases separated the two germline ends.

V and J are TRBV6-5 and TRBJ2-3, with 12 bases matching TRBD2. Looked up from germline, CDR1 is MNHEY and CDR2 is SVGAGI. J gave up 9 bases and V 6 bases, and 10 bases lay outside the gene matches. The CDR3 contains 15 residues. For the CDR3, the DNA is TGTGCCAGCAGCCTACTAGCGGGAGGTGAGAGGACGCAGTATTTT. Translated: CASSLLAGGERTQYF.

This sequence joins TRBV28 and TRBJ1-4; D gene unclear. V was shortened by 1 base and J by 0 bases, with 18 bases between the two germline ends. The V gene's germline CDR1 is MDHEN and CDR2 SYDVKM. This CDR3 region has 19 residues. CDR3 region: CASSLLGVRAHATNEKLFF. The CDR3 DNA is TGTGCCAGCAGTTTATTAGGAGTACGAGCACACGCAACTAATGAAAAACTGTTTTTT.

This chain links TRBV2 with TRBJ1-6; D may be TRBD1 (5 bases). Germline V gives CDR1 SNHLY, CDR2 FYNNEI. This CDR3 comprises 14 residues. V lost 4 bases to trimming and J lost 5 bases, with 9 bases between them. The CDR3 spells CASSGPGHNSPLHF. DNA for the CDR3: TGTGCCAGCAGTGGGCCAGGGCATAATTCACCCCTCCACTTT.

This rearrangement joins TRBV18 to TRBJ1-5; D unresolved. Germline-derived CDR1 and CDR2 are KGHSH and LQKENI. There are 15 residues in the CDR3. V shed 2 bases and J shed 7 bases, with 15 bases lying between them. The CDR3 coding sequence is TGTGCCAGCTCACCAGGCAGTGGGGAGAACCAGCCCCAGCATTTT. It is translated as CASSPGSGENQPQHF.

By share of the sample, this clone is medium-sized. In nucleotides, the CDR3 is TGTGCCAGCAGCCCACTGGCGGGAGTGGAGACGGATACGCAGTATTTT. Protein: CASSPLAGVETDTQYF. The chain uses TRBV9 and TRBJ2-3; 7 nucleotides match TRBD2. V lost 4 bases and J lost 6; bases outside the gene matches: 14. This CDR3 spans 16 amino acids. Germline lookup yields CDR1 SGDLS and CDR2 YYNGEE.

This clone was detected a few times. The chain links TRBV28 to TRBJ1-6; weak D call: TRBD1 (5 bases). The CDR3 extends over 12 amino acids. The germline V gene has CDR1 MDHEN and CDR2 SYDVKM. Trimming shortened V by 3 bases and J by 11 bases, and 8 bases separated the two germline ends. The CDR3 DNA follows: TGTGCCAGCAGTTTTACGGGGGCACCCCTCCACTTT. Encoded protein: CASSFTGAPLHF.

V is TRBV24-1 and J is TRBJ2-1; 8 bases map to TRBD1. The CDR3 spans 17 residues. Germline V gene data show CDR1 as KGHDR and CDR2 as SFDVKD. V lost 1 base, J lost 0 bases, and 4 bases stayed unmatched. The CDR3: CATSDFRGPNSYNEQFF. CDR3 DNA sequence: TGTGCCACCAGTGATTTCAGGGGGCCCAACTCCTACAATGAGCAGTTCTTC.